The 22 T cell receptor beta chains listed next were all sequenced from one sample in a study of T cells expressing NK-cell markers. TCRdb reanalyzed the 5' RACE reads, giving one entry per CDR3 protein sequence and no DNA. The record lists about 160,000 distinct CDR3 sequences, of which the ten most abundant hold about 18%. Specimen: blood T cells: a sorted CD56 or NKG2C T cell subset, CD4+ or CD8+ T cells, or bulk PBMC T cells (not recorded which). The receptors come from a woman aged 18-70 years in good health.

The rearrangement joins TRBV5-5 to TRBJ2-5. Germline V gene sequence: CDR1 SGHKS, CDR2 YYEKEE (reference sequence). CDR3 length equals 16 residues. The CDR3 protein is CASSLLWFRTQETQYF. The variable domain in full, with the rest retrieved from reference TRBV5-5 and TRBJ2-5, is DAGVTQSPTHLIKTRGQQVTLRCSPISGHKSVSWYQQVLGQGPQFIFQYYEKEERGRGNFPDRFSARQFPNYSSELNVNALLLGDSALYLCASSLLWFRTQETQYFGPGTRLLVL.

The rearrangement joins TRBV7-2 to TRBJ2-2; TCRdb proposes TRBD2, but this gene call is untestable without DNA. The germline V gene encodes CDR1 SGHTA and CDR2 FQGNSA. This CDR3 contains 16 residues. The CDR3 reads CASSFTRGAGGGELFF.

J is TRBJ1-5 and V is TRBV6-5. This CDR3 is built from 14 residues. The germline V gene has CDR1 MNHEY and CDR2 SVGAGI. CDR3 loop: CASNRIYSNQPQHF.

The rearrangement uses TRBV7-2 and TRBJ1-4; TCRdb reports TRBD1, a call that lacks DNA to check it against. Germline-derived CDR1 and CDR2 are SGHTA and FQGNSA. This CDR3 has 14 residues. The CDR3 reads CASRSTRDSEKLFF.

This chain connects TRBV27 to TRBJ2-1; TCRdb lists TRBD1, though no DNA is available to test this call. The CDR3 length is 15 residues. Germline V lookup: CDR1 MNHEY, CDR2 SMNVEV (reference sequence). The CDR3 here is CASSLYPGPYNEQFF.

The CDR3 sequence is CSASSGGDRELFF. This chain links TRBV20-1 with TRBJ2-2; TCRdb's D gene call, TRBD2, goes unchecked for lack of DNA. Looked up from germline, CDR1 is DFQATT and CDR2 is SNEGSKA (reference sequence). The CDR3 totals 13 residues.

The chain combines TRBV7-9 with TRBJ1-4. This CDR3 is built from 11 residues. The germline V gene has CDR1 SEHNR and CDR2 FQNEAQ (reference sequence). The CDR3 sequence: CASSYHGELFF.

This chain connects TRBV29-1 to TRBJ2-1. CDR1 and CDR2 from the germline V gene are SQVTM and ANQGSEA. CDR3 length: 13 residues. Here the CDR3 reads CSVGGSSYNEQFF.

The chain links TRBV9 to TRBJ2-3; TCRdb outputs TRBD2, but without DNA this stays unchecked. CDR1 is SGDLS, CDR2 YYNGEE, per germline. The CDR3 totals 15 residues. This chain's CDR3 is CASSQRGTGTDTQYF.

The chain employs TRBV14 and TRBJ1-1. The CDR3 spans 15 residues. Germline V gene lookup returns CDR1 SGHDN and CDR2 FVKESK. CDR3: CASSQSVAENTEAFF.

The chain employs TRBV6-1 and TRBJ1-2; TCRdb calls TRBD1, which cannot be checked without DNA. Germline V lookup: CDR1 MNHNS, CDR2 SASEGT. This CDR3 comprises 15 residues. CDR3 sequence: CASSEGAGSFYGYTF.

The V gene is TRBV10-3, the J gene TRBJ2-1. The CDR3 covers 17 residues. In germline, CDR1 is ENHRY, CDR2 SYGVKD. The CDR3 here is CAISESANPSSYNEQFF.

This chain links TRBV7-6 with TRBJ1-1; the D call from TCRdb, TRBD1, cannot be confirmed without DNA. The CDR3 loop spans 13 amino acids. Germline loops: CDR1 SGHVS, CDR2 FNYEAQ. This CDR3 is CASSLDRRTEAFF.

The CDR3: CSARDPGQGENF. The gene calls are TRBV20-1 and TRBJ2-5; TCRdb picks TRBD1, but there is no DNA to check that call. Looked up from germline, CDR1 is DFQATT and CDR2 is SNEGSKA (reference sequence). The CDR3 is 12 amino acids.

The CDR3 is CASSVAGNNNEQFF. The chain joins TRBV7-7 to TRBJ2-1; lacking DNA, the TRBD2 call made by TCRdb goes unchecked. The length of the CDR3 is 14 residues. The germline gives CDR1 SSHAT, CDR2 FNYEAQ (reference sequence). Combining the CDR3 with reference TRBV7-7 and TRBJ2-1 gives the whole variable domain GAGVSQSPRYKVTKRGQDVTLRCDPISSHATLYWYQQALGQGPEFLTYFNYEAQPDKSGLPSDRFSAERPEGSISTLTIQRTEQRDSAMYRCASSVAGNNNEQFFGPGTRLTVL.

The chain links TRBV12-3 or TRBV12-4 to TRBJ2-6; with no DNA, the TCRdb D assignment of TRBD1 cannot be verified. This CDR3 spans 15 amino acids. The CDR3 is CASSLRDAGANVLTF.

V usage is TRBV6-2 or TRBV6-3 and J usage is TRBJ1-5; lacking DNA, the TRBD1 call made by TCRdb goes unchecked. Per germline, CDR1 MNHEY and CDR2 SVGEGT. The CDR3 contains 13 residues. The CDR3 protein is CASTDRYEQPQHF.

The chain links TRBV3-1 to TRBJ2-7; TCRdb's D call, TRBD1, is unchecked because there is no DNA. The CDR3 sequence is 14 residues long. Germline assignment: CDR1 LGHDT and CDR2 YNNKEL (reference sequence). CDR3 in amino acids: CASSQRGLTYEQYF.

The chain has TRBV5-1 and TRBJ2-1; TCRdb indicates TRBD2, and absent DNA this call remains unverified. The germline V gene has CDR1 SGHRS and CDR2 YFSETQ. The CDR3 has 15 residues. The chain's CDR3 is CASSFLAEAYNEQFF.

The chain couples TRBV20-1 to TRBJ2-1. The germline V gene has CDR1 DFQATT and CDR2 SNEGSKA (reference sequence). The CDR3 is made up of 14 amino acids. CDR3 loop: CSARNMHSYNEQFF.

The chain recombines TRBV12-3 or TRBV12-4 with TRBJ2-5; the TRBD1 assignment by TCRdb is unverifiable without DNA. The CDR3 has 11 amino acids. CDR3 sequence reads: CASGQQETQYF.

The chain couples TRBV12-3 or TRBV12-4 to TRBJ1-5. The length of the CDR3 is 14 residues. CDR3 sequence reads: CASIRSDRNQPQHF.